Given below is one TCR beta chain in context. Its antigen is currently unknown. The sample comes from a study of tumor-infiltrating lymphocytes in localized non-small cell lung cancer. Study overall: Each patient gave resected tumor and non-adjacent uninvolved lung tissue. Study outcomes and limitations: Compared with uninvolved lung, tumors showed higher T cell infiltration by TCRbeta sequencing. Each assay used a separate piece of the same tissue.

Repertoires were generated with immunoSEQ multiplex PCR, while TCRdb's copy carries only in-frame clones and drops some. The table has fewer than 15,000 clones, over 65% seen once. The sequencing sample was made of lung tumor tissue. The TCR sequence derives from a human donor with non-small cell lung cancer.

For the CDR3, the DNA is TGTGCCAGCAGCTCCTTCAGGGACGCGGTCAATGAGCAGTTCTTC. Its translation is CASSSFRDAVNEQFF. V gene TRBV5-4 combines with J gene TRBJ2-1; the D call may be TRBD1 or TRBD2 (5 bases each). V was shortened by 3 bases and J by 6 bases, with 16 bases between the two germline ends. The CDR3 consists of 15 residues. Germline V gives CDR1 SGHNT, CDR2 YYREEE (reference sequence).